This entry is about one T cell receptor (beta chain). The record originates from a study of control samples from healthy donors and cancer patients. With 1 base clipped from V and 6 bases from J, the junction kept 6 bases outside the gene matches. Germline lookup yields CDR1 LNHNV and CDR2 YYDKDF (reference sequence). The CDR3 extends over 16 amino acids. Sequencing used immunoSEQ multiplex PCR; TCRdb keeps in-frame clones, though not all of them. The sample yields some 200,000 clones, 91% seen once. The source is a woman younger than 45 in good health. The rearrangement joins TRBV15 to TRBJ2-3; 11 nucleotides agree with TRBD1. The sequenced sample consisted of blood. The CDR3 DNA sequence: TGTGCCACCAGCAGAGGGGGACAGGGGGTATGGGATACGCAGTATTTT. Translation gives CATSRGGQGVWDTQYF.